The clone carrying this TCR beta chain was seen repeatedly, ten times or more. The data originate from a study of T-cell reconstitution after alpha-beta-depleted transplantation in children. Molecular barcoding with unique molecular identifiers was used for the TCRbeta library. TCRdb reprocessed the PCR reads with MiXCR, giving one entry per CDR3 protein. Here the sample spans roughly 23,000 distinct CDR3 sequences, around 9.9% being singletons. Between the trimmed V and J ends, which lost 0 bases and 5 bases, there was a span of 16 bases. The CDR3 contains 16 residues. CDR1 is LNHNV and CDR2 is YYDKDF in the germline V gene (reference sequence).

The J gene is TRBJ1-2, the V gene TRBV15; D remains ambiguous. The material was PBMCs from the stem cell graft donor, obtained from the stem cell graft. The receptor was derived from a human donor who donated a stem cell graft to a child with chronic granulomatous disease. CDR3: CATSRDRGGSRYGYTF. The CDR3 nucleotides are TGTGCCACCAGCAGAGATCGCGGAGGGTCCCGATATGGCTACACCTTC.